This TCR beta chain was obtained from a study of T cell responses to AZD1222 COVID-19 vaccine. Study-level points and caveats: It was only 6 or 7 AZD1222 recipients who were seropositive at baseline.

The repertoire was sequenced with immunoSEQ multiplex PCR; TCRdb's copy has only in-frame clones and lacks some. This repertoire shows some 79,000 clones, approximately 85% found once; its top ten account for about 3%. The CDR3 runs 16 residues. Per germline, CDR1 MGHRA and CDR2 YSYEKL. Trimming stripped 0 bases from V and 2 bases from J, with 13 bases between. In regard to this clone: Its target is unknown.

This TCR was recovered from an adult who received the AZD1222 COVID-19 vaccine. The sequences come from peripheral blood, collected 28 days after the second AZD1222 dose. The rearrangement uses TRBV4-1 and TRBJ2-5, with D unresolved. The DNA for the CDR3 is TGCGCCAGCAGCCAAGAGAAAAGGTTTGGGCAAGAGACCCAGTACTTC. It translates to CASSQEKRFGQETQYF.